The sequence of this TCR beta chain was determined in a study of cytomegalovirus exposure and HLA in healthy donors. The CDR3 covers 16 residues. V was pared by 4 bases and J by 3 bases, with 11 bases of the junction left unmatched. Germline CDR1 and CDR2: MDHEN and SYDVKM. The study, taken as a whole, reports: Most TCR sequences proved rare, with some public TCRs found in many donors.

Amplification used 60 Vbeta primers and 13 Jbeta primers. The data were produced by immunoSEQ multiplex PCR, yet TCRdb's version contains in-frame clones alone and is incomplete. The data hold roughly 100,000 clones, with approximately 80% observed a single time. A word on this clone: Its specificity is not known.

The sequence was obtained from a woman in her thirties or forties in good health and CMV-seronegative. What was sequenced was PBMCs. V usage is TRBV28 and J usage is TRBJ2-7; TRBD2 agrees at 8 bases. As DNA, the CDR3 is TGTGCCAGCAGTTCCCCGAGCGGGAGAGACGTCTACGAGCAGTACTTC. Protein sequence: CASSSPSGRDVYEQYF.